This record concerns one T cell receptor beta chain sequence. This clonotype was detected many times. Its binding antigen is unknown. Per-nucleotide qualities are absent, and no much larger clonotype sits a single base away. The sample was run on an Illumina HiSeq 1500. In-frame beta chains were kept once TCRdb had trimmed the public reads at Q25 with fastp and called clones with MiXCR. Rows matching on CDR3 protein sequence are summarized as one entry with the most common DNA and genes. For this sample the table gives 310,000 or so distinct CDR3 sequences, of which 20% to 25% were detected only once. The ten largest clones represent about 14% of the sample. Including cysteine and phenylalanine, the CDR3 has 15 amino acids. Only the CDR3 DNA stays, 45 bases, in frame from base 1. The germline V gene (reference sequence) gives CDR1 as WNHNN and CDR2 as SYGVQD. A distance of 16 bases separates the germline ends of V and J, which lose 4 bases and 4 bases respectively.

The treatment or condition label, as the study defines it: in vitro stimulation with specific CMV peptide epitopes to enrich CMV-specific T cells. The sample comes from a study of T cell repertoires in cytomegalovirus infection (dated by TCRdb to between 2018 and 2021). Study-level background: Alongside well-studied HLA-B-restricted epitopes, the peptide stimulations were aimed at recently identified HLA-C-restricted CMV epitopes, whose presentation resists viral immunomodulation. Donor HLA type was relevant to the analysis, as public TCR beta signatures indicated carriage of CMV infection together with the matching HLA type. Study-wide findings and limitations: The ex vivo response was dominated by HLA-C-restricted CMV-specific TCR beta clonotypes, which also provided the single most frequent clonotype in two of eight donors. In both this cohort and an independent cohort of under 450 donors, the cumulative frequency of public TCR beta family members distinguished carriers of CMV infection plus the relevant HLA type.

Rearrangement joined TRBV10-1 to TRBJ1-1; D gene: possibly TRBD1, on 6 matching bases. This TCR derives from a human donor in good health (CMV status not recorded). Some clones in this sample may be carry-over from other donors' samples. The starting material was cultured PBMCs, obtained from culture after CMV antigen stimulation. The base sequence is TGCGCCAGCAGTGTGGGACACTCAGGGATCACTGAAGCTTTCTTT. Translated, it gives CASSVGHSGITEAFF.